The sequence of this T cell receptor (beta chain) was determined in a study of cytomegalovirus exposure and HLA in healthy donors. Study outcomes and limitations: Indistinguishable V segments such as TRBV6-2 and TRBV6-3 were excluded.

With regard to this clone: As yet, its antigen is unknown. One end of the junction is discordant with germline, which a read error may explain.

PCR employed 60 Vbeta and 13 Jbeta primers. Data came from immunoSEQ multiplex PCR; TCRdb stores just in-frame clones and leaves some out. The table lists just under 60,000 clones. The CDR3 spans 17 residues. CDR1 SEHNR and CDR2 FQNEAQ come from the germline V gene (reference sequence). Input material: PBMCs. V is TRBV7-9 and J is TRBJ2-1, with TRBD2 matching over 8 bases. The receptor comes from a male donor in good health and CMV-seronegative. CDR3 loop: CASSSMERESSDNEQFF. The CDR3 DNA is TGTGCCAGCAGCTCCATGGAGCGGGAGAGCTCCGACAATGAGCAGTTCTTC.